The 20 T cell receptor beta chains below come from one sample, sequenced in a study of control samples from healthy donors and cancer patients. Libraries were prepared by immunoSEQ multiplex PCR; TCRdb keeps only in-frame clonotypes and omits some of them. The table lists approximately 210,000 clones, around 90% of them singletons. What was sequenced was blood. All receptors come from a man aged 30-40 years in good health.

The chain joins TRBV6-5 to TRBJ1-3, with D maybe TRBD1 (5 bases). Germline V gene sequence: CDR1 MNHEY, CDR2 SVGAGI. The CDR3 has 16 amino acids. V lost 0 bases to trimming and J lost 0 bases, with 9 bases between them. The DNA of the CDR3 is TGTGCCAGCAGTTACTCGAGGGGTATCTCTGGAAACACCATATATTTT. Translation gives CASSYSRGISGNTIYF.

CDR3 loop: CASSQGNLAETYEQYF. In nucleotides, the CDR3 is TGCGCCAGCAGCCAAGGGAATCTAGCGGAAACCTACGAGCAGTACTTC. The V and J genes are TRBV4-1 and TRBJ2-7; 7 bases align to TRBD2. Germline CDR1 reads MGHRA; CDR2 reads YSYEKL. With V trimmed by 1 base and J by 2 bases, 8 bases remained unmatched. The CDR3 covers 16 residues.

This chain links TRBV6-4 with TRBJ1-5; the D is unclear. V dropped 4 bases and J dropped 0 bases, with 4 bases sitting between them. Germline CDR1 MRHNA, CDR2 SNTAGT. This CDR3 comprises 13 residues. The CDR3 DNA is TGTGCCAGCAGTGTAAATAGCAATCAGCCCCAGCATTTT. As protein: CASSVNSNQPQHF.

The genes are TRBV7-3 and TRBJ2-2, with D unclear. Germline V gene sequence: CDR1 SGHTA, CDR2 FQGTGA. Trimming shortened V by 6 bases and J by 2 bases, and 13 bases separated the two germline ends. The CDR3 is 15 amino acids. This CDR3 reads CASRQGYSNTGELFF. The CDR3 DNA sequence: TGTGCCAGCAGACAAGGGTACTCTAACACCGGGGAGCTGTTTTTT. Combining the CDR3 with reference TRBV7-3 and TRBJ2-2 gives the whole variable domain GAGVSQTPSNKVTEKGKYVELRCDPISGHTALYWYRQSLGQGPEFLIYFQGTGAADDSGLPNDRFFAVRPEGSVSTLKIQRTERGDSAVYLCASRQGYSNTGELFFGEGSRLTVL.

J is TRBJ2-2 and V is TRBV7-3; D is uncertain. Trimming took off 5 bases at V and 2 bases at J, with 12 bases between the two ends. The CDR3 runs 15 residues. Looked up from germline, CDR1 is SGHTA and CDR2 is FQGTGA. CDR3 residues: CASSQLTKNTGELFF. Here the CDR3 DNA reads TGTGCCAGCAGCCAGTTGACAAAAAACACCGGGGAGCTGTTTTTT.

The count of this clone is one. CDR3 in DNA: TGCGCCAGCAGCTCCCTGGGCACAGCCGCAAAAAGGGACACTGAAGCTTTCTTT. Encoded protein: CASSSLGTAAKRDTEAFF. The V and J genes are TRBV5-1 and TRBJ1-1, with D unclear. Per germline, CDR1 SGHRS and CDR2 YFSETQ. V lost 3 bases and J lost 3, with 24 bases in between. The CDR3 consists of 18 residues. The full variable domain, in which reference TRBV5-1 and TRBJ1-1 provide the parts outside the CDR3, is KAGVTQTPRYLIKTRGQQVTLSCSPISGHRSVSWYQQTPGQGLQFLFEYFSETQRNKGNFPGRFSGRQFSNSRSEMNVSTLELGDSALYLCASSSLGTAAKRDTEAFFGQGTRLTVV.

The chain uses TRBV30 and TRBJ1-5; D possibly corresponds to TRBD1 (6 bases). V was trimmed by 3 bases and J by 6 bases, leaving 15 bases between them. CDR3 length: 14 residues. Germline-derived CDR1 and CDR2 are GTSNPN and SVGIG (reference sequence). CDR3 amino acids: CAWSVGGAGQPQHF. For the CDR3, the DNA is TGTGCCTGGAGCGTTGGGGGGGCAGGTCAGCCCCAGCATTTT.

The count of this clone is one. The V gene is TRBV5-1, the J gene TRBJ1-1; D possibly corresponds to TRBD1 (5 bases). CDR3 length equals 14 residues. Germline CDR1 and CDR2: SGHRS and YFSETQ. V gave up 0 bases and J gave up 3 bases, with 9 bases separating them. The CDR3 nucleotides are TGCGCCAGCAGCTTGGGTGGGGCTCACACTGAAGCTTTCTTT. Amino acid sequence: CASSLGGAHTEAFF.

CDR3 region: CASSSGPYEQYF. The CDR3 DNA follows: TGTGCCAGCAGCTCGGGTCCCTACGAGCAGTACTTC. The V and J genes are TRBV5-6 and TRBJ2-7; D call uncertain. From germline, CDR1 is SGHDT and CDR2 YYEEEE. The V end lost 3 bases, the J end lost 2 bases, and 6 bases lay between the germline ends. CDR3 length equals 12 residues.

The CDR3 nucleotides read TGTGCCAGCAGCCTCGGACAGGGCCAACCAACTAATGAAAAACTGTTTTTT. Protein sequence: CASSLGQGQPTNEKLFF. The V gene is TRBV13, the J gene TRBJ1-4; 8 nucleotides match TRBD1. Germline V gene sequence: CDR1 PRHDT, CDR2 FYEKMQ (reference sequence). The CDR3 covers 17 residues. Unmatched junction bases numbered 8, after V lost 5 bases and J lost 0 bases.

The table lists this clone with a count of one. The rearrangement links TRBV18 to TRBJ2-3, with D perhaps matching TRBD1 (6 bases). Trimming took 5 bases from V and 6 from J, leaving 12 bases between them. CDR1 is KGHSH and CDR2 is LQKENI in the germline V gene. This CDR3 comprises 13 residues. CDR3 sequence: CASSSFDRDTQYF. CDR3 DNA: TGTGCCAGCTCATCGTTTGACAGGGATACGCAGTATTTT.

This sequence joins TRBV10-2 and TRBJ1-4; TRBD1 matches at 7 bases. The CDR3 runs 15 residues. Trimming cost V 6 bases and J 8 bases; bases outside gene matches: 12. Germline V lookup: CDR1 WSHSY, CDR2 SAAADI. Here the CDR3 reads CASRDIDRDDEKLFF. The CDR3 nucleotides read TGCGCCAGCAGAGATATAGACAGGGACGACGAAAAACTGTTTTTT.

This clone occurred once. The rearrangement uses TRBV24-1 and TRBJ1-2, with a possible D match to TRBD1 (6 bases). The V and J ends lost 4 bases and 8 bases respectively, with 13 bases between them. The CDR3 consists of 13 residues. From germline, CDR1 is KGHDR and CDR2 SFDVKD. CDR3 amino acids: CATSDMTGGGYTF. CDR3 bases: TGTGCCACCAGTGACATGACAGGTGGCGGCTACACCTTC.

The chain has TRBV24-1 and TRBJ1-1; no reliable D call. The germline gives CDR1 KGHDR, CDR2 SFDVKD. CDR3 length: 13 residues. Between the trimmed V and J ends, which lost 4 bases and 1 base, there was a span of 6 bases. The CDR3 spells CATSDIGNTEAFF. DNA of the CDR3: TGTGCCACCAGTGACATCGGGAACACTGAAGCTTTCTTT.

The rearrangement links TRBV2 to TRBJ1-2; tentative D call: TRBD1 (5 bases). Trimming left V 3 bases short and J 6 bases short, with 11 bases between. Germline V gene sequence: CDR1 SNHLY, CDR2 FYNNEI. The CDR3 loop spans 13 amino acids. The CDR3 DNA reads TGTGCCAGCAGTGAGCAGGGATATGATGGCTACACCTTC. It specifies CASSEQGYDGYTF.

The V call is TRBV7-9, the J call TRBJ2-7; possibly TRBD1 for D (6 bases). The CDR3 consists of 14 residues. Germline V lookup: CDR1 SEHNR, CDR2 FQNEAQ (reference sequence). V was trimmed by 1 base and J by 1 base, leaving 8 bases between them. The CDR3 reads CASSLEGTSYEQYF. The DNA for the CDR3 is TGTGCCAGCAGCTTAGAAGGGACATCCTACGAGCAGTACTTC.

The chain carries TRBV5-1 and TRBJ2-5; D is perhaps TRBD1 or TRBD2 (6 bases each). The CDR3 sequence is 13 residues long. Germline lookup yields CDR1 SGHRS and CDR2 YFSETQ. Deletions cut 4 bases from V and 5 bases from J, with 12 bases between. CDR3 protein: CASSGLGGETQYF. DNA of the CDR3: TGCGCCAGCAGCGGCCTCGGGGGCGAGACCCAGTACTTC. The full variable domain, with the rest looked up from reference TRBV5-1 and TRBJ2-5, is KAGVTQTPRYLIKTRGQQVTLSCSPISGHRSVSWYQQTPGQGLQFLFEYFSETQRNKGNFPGRFSGRQFSNSRSEMNVSTLELGDSALYLCASSGLGGETQYFGPGTRLLVL.

The gene calls are TRBV7-9 and TRBJ1-4, with TRBD1 identical over 10 bases. The junction had 10 bases not matched to a gene; V was cut back by 6 bases and J by 0 bases. The V gene's germline CDR1 is SEHNR and CDR2 FQNEAQ (reference sequence). The CDR3 runs 18 residues. The CDR3 DNA sequence: TGTGCCAGCAGACCCGGGACAGGGGCGATTGCAACTAATGAAAAACTGTTTTTT. This codes for CASRPGTGAIATNEKLFF.

This clone was recorded once. The rearrangement uses TRBV5-1 and TRBJ2-2; D not resolved. Per the germline V gene, CDR1 is SGHRS and CDR2 is YFSETQ. The CDR3 runs 16 residues. With 4 bases removed from V and 4 bases from J, the gap between germline ends came to 17 bases. CDR3 DNA sequence: TGCGCCAGCAGCCCCACTGGACGGCTTGGCACCGGGGAGCTGTTTTTT. Encoded protein: CASSPTGRLGTGELFF.

The rearrangement joins TRBV6-2 or TRBV6-3 to TRBJ2-7, with 12 positions matching TRBD1. V lost 2 bases to trimming and J lost 5 bases; unmatched junction nucleotides: 4. Per germline, CDR1 MNHEY and CDR2 SVGEGT. This CDR3 is 15 amino acids long. The CDR3 DNA reads TGTGCCAGCAGTTACGGGGGGACAGGGGGCCACGAGCAGTACTTC. Residues: CASSYGGTGGHEQYF.